The rows below give T cell receptor beta chains drawn from one sample of a study of OX40 agonist ivuxolimab in advanced cancers. This table comes from immunoSEQ multiplex PCR, and its TCRdb copy is limited to in-frame clones, with some not included. Of 45,000 to 55,000 clones detected, around 85% appear once; the ten largest clones hold about 1.1%. The sample in question was CD4+ or CD8+ T cells sorted from blood, obtained in a trial of the OX40 agonist ivuxolimab. The receptors stem from an adult with an advanced solid tumor such as melanoma, head and neck, liver or kidney cancer. Each CDR3 is given with its conserved first and last residue. The D gene is left open where the match is weak. Clone size is given for some rows only: seen once, a few or many times, or a class if the clone is expanded.

j_call: TRBJ2-7; v_call: TRBV7-2; d_call: NA; clone_size: NA; cdr3_aa: CASSPLPGSSYEQYF; cdr3_nt: TGTGCCAGCAGCCCCCTCCCGGGGAGCTCCTACGAGCAGTACTTC
j_call: TRBJ2-2; v_call: TRBV2; d_call: TRBD2; clone_size: NA; cdr3_aa: CASSGLASGGAGELFF; cdr3_nt: TGTGCCAGCAGTGGGCTTGCTAGCGGGGGGGCCGGGGAGCTGTTTTTT
j_call: TRBJ2-1; v_call: TRBV27; d_call: TRBD2; clone_size: NA; cdr3_aa: CASSYSSRGGYNEQFF; cdr3_nt: TGTGCCAGCAGCTATAGCTCTCGGGGGGGATACAATGAGCAGTTCTTC
j_call: TRBJ2-2; v_call: TRBV5-4; d_call: TRBD1; clone_size: NA; cdr3_aa: CASALGTGGNTGELFF; cdr3_nt: TGTGCCAGCGCCCTTGGGACAGGGGGGAACACCGGGGAGCTGTTTTTT
j_call: TRBJ2-3; v_call: TRBV7-3; d_call: TRBD2; clone_size: NA; cdr3_aa: CASSLTGTTDTQYF; cdr3_nt: TGTGCCAGCAGCTTAACGGGGACTACGGATACGCAGTATTTT
j_call: TRBJ2-2; v_call: TRBV5-1; d_call: TRBD2; clone_size: once; cdr3_aa: CASSYGLAGGTGELFF; cdr3_nt: TGCGCCAGCAGCTACGGACTAGCGGGAGGCACCGGGGAGCTGTTTTTT
j_call: TRBJ1-6; v_call: TRBV4-1; d_call: TRBD1; clone_size: NA; cdr3_aa: CASSQGRVGGDRNSPLHF; cdr3_nt: TGCGCCAGCAGCCAAGGGAGAGTGGGGGGGGACAGGAATTCACCCCTCCACTTT
j_call: TRBJ1-6; v_call: TRBV5-1; d_call: NA; clone_size: NA; cdr3_aa: CASSRAGQNSPLHF; cdr3_nt: TGCGCCAGCAGTCGGGCGGGACAAAATTCACCCCTCCACTTT
j_call: TRBJ2-7; v_call: TRBV5-1; d_call: TRBD1; clone_size: NA; cdr3_aa: CASSLGPQGGTYEQYF; cdr3_nt: TGCGCCAGCAGCTTGGGCCCTCAAGGGGGCACCTACGAGCAGTACTTC
j_call: TRBJ2-1; v_call: TRBV18; d_call: NA; clone_size: NA; cdr3_aa: CASSPVDTGEQFF; cdr3_nt: TGTGCCAGCTCACCCGTGGACACCGGTGAGCAGTTCTTC
j_call: TRBJ2-7; v_call: TRBV28; d_call: TRBD1; clone_size: NA; cdr3_aa: CASSSLKGARIYEQYF; cdr3_nt: TGTGCCAGCAGTTCCTTAAAGGGGGCTAGGATCTACGAGCAGTACTTC
j_call: TRBJ2-2; v_call: TRBV19; d_call: TRBD2; clone_size: NA; cdr3_aa: CASIPSGRGTGELFF; cdr3_nt: TGTGCCAGTATCCCTAGCGGGAGAGGGACCGGGGAGCTGTTTTTT
j_call: TRBJ2-3; v_call: TRBV11-1; d_call: TRBD2; clone_size: NA; cdr3_aa: CASSSVVGRADTQYF; cdr3_nt: TGTGCCAGCAGCTCTGTCGTTGGGAGGGCAGATACGCAGTATTTT
j_call: TRBJ1-5; v_call: TRBV18; d_call: NA; clone_size: NA; cdr3_aa: CASSEGSNQPQHF; cdr3_nt: TGTGCCAGCTCGGAAGGGTCCAATCAGCCCCAGCATTTT
j_call: TRBJ1-2; v_call: TRBV28; d_call: NA; clone_size: NA; cdr3_aa: CASSSSGRVTDGYTF; cdr3_nt: TGTGCCAGCAGTTCCTCGGGACGGGTGACTGATGGCTACACCTTC
j_call: TRBJ2-7; v_call: TRBV2; d_call: TRBD1; clone_size: NA; cdr3_aa: CASVRDRGTEQYF; cdr3_nt: TGTGCCAGCGTGAGGGACAGGGGCACAGAGCAGTACTTC
j_call: TRBJ1-4; v_call: TRBV23-1; d_call: TRBD1; clone_size: NA; cdr3_aa: CASTLSWGPGQANEKLFF; cdr3_nt: TGCGCCAGCACCTTATCCTGGGGGCCGGGACAGGCTAATGAAAAACTGTTTTTT
j_call: TRBJ2-7; v_call: TRBV19; d_call: TRBD2; clone_size: NA; cdr3_aa: CASRGGRDYEQYF; cdr3_nt: TGTGCCAGTAGGGGCGGGAGAGACTACGAGCAGTACTTC
j_call: TRBJ2-3; v_call: TRBV11-1; d_call: NA; clone_size: NA; cdr3_aa: CASRDQGGWADTQYF; cdr3_nt: TGTGCCAGCAGAGACCAGGGGGGTTGGGCAGATACGCAGTATTTT
j_call: TRBJ2-5; v_call: TRBV6-4; d_call: NA; clone_size: NA; cdr3_aa: CASSDVTGTQYF; cdr3_nt: TGTGCCAGCAGTGACGTAACAGGGACCCAGTACTTC
j_call: TRBJ2-2; v_call: TRBV9; d_call: NA; clone_size: NA; cdr3_aa: CASSVGVGTGELFF; cdr3_nt: TGTGCCAGCAGCGTAGGGGTGGGCACCGGGGAGCTGTTTTTT
j_call: TRBJ2-2; v_call: TRBV27; d_call: NA; clone_size: NA; cdr3_aa: CASSLGGTNTGELFF; cdr3_nt: TGTGCCAGCAGTTTAGGCGGGACGAACACCGGGGAGCTGTTTTTT
j_call: TRBJ1-1; v_call: TRBV10-1; d_call: NA; clone_size: NA; cdr3_aa: CASPLTVSEAFF; cdr3_nt: TGCGCCAGCCCATTGACAGTCTCTGAAGCTTTCTTT
j_call: TRBJ2-5; v_call: TRBV7-9; d_call: NA; clone_size: few; cdr3_aa: CASSLARETQYF; cdr3_nt: TGTGCCAGCAGCTTAGCCCGAGAGACCCAGTACTTC
j_call: TRBJ1-6; v_call: TRBV27; d_call: NA; clone_size: NA; cdr3_aa: CASSFGVYSPLHF; cdr3_nt: TGTGCCAGCAGTTTTGGGGTCTATTCACCCCTCCACTTT
j_call: TRBJ2-2; v_call: TRBV5-1; d_call: NA; clone_size: NA; cdr3_aa: CASSLEGHRDTGELFF; cdr3_nt: TGCGCCAGCAGCTTGGAGGGCCACCGGGACACCGGGGAGCTGTTTTTT
j_call: TRBJ2-3; v_call: TRBV7-6; d_call: TRBD2; clone_size: NA; cdr3_aa: CASSFLAGDTDTQYF; cdr3_nt: TGTGCCAGCAGCTTTCTAGCGGGGGATACAGATACGCAGTATTTT
j_call: TRBJ2-7; v_call: TRBV2; d_call: NA; clone_size: NA; cdr3_aa: CASSEAWGESGEQYF; cdr3_nt: TGTGCCAGCAGTGAAGCGTGGGGGGAATCGGGCGAGCAGTACTTC
j_call: TRBJ1-1; v_call: TRBV27; d_call: NA; clone_size: NA; cdr3_aa: CASSLGRWGTEAFF; cdr3_nt: TGTGCCAGCAGTTTAGGGAGATGGGGCACTGAAGCTTTCTTT
j_call: TRBJ2-5; v_call: TRBV25-1; d_call: TRBD2; clone_size: NA; cdr3_aa: CASSEMLAGGQETQYF; cdr3_nt: TGTGCCAGCAGTGAAATGTTAGCGGGGGGCCAAGAGACCCAGTACTTC
j_call: TRBJ2-5; v_call: TRBV9; d_call: TRBD1; clone_size: NA; cdr3_aa: CASSVDPTGLETQYF; cdr3_nt: TGTGCCAGCAGCGTAGACCCGACAGGGTTAGAGACCCAGTACTTC
j_call: TRBJ1-1; v_call: TRBV6-5; d_call: NA; clone_size: NA; cdr3_aa: CASSSRTVNTEAFF; cdr3_nt: TGTGCCAGCAGTTCCCGGACAGTGAACACTGAAGCTTTCTTT
j_call: TRBJ1-1; v_call: TRBV5-1; d_call: NA; clone_size: NA; cdr3_aa: CASSVNQGNTEAFF; cdr3_nt: TGCGCCAGCAGCGTAAATCAGGGGAACACTGAAGCTTTCTTT
j_call: TRBJ2-5; v_call: TRBV12-2; d_call: NA; clone_size: NA; cdr3_aa: CASRTFIGGGPQETQYF; cdr3_nt: TGTGCAAGTCGCACCTTCATTGGGGGGGGGCCCCAAGAGACCCAGTACTTC
j_call: TRBJ1-2; v_call: TRBV28; d_call: NA; clone_size: NA; cdr3_aa: CASSARYYGYTF; cdr3_nt: TGTGCCAGCAGTGCCAGATACTATGGCTACACCTTC
j_call: TRBJ2-5; v_call: TRBV10-3; d_call: NA; clone_size: few; cdr3_aa: CATRAPGGTQYF; cdr3_nt: TGTGCCACTCGGGCCCCCGGGGGGACCCAGTACTTC
j_call: TRBJ2-3; v_call: TRBV5-1; d_call: NA; clone_size: NA; cdr3_aa: CASSLETAGADTQYF; cdr3_nt: TGCGCCAGCAGCTTGGAAACAGCAGGGGCAGATACGCAGTATTTT
j_call: TRBJ2-2; v_call: TRBV28; d_call: NA; clone_size: NA; cdr3_aa: CASSRDISGELFF; cdr3_nt: TGTGCCAGCAGCCGGGACATAAGCGGGGAGCTGTTTTTT
j_call: TRBJ2-7; v_call: TRBV7-2; d_call: TRBD2; clone_size: NA; cdr3_aa: CASSYRTSGGAQYF; cdr3_nt: TGTGCCAGCAGCTACCGGACTAGCGGGGGTGCCCAGTACTTC
j_call: TRBJ2-4; v_call: TRBV9; d_call: NA; clone_size: NA; cdr3_aa: CASSPQVSKNIQYF; cdr3_nt: TGTGCCAGCAGCCCTCAGGTATCCAAAAACATTCAGTACTTC
j_call: TRBJ2-2; v_call: TRBV10-1; d_call: TRBD2; clone_size: once; cdr3_aa: CASNCLAGTNTGELFF; cdr3_nt: TGCGCCAGCAACTGTCTAGCGGGCACGAACACCGGGGAGCTGTTTTTT
j_call: TRBJ2-7; v_call: TRBV5-1; d_call: TRBD1; clone_size: NA; cdr3_aa: CASSVDGTGAYEQYF; cdr3_nt: TGCGCCAGCAGCGTGGACGGGACAGGGGCATACGAGCAGTACTTC